These T cell receptor beta chains were read from a single sample in a study of T cell repertoires in cytomegalovirus infection. Using its own MiXCR run on the reads, TCRdb lists one record per CDR3 protein. The sample contains approximately 590,000 distinct CDR3 sequences, under 45% of which appear only once. These receptors are not linked to any known antigen. The sequenced sample was cultured PBMCs, obtained from culture after CMV antigen stimulation. The receptors here all came from a human donor in good health (CMV status not recorded). Some clones in this sample may be carry-over from other donors' samples. The CDR3 runs from the conserved cysteine through the conserved F or W. Each record gives: J gene, D gene, V gene, clone size, CDR3 protein, CDR3 DNA. The D gene is left open where the match is weak. Clone size is given for some rows only: seen once, a few or many times, or a class if the clone is expanded.

J: TRBJ2-5; D: .; V: TRBV7-8; size: many; CDR3: CASSLVGLQYF; DNA: TGTGCCAGCAGCTTAGTGGGACTCCAATACTTC
J: TRBJ2-7; D: .; V: TRBV7-2; size: .; CDR3: CASSLGAGLEQYF; DNA: TGTGCCAGCAGCTTAGGGGCGGGGCTGGAGCAGTACTTC
J: TRBJ2-5; D: .; V: TRBV20-1; size: .; CDR3: CSARISETQYF; DNA: TGCAGTGCTAGGATCTCGGAGACCCAGTACTTC
J: TRBJ1-4; D: .; V: TRBV18; size: .; CDR3: CASGKSGTNEKLFF; DNA: TGTGCCAGTGGAAAGAGCGGAACTAATGAAAAACTGTTTTTT
J: TRBJ2-4; D: .; V: TRBV7-2; size: few; CDR3: CASSPRQGGAKNIQYF; DNA: TGTGCCAGCAGCCCCCGACAGGGAGGGGCCAAAAACATTCAGTACTTC
J: TRBJ1-6; D: TRBD1; V: TRBV18; size: .; CDR3: CASSQKTGRNSPLHF; DNA: TGTGCCAGCTCACAGAAGACAGGGCGGAATTCACCCCTCCACTTT
J: TRBJ1-5; D: .; V: TRBV20-1; size: .; CDR3: CSARTAGDQPQHF; DNA: TGCAGTGCTAGAACCGCAGGGGATCAGCCCCAGCATTTT
J: TRBJ1-1; D: .; V: TRBV6-1; size: few; CDR3: CASSSPARALTSEAFF; DNA: TGTGCCAGCAGTTCGCCCGCTAGGGCCCTGACGTCCGAAGCTTTCTTT
J: TRBJ2-2; D: .; V: TRBV7-8; size: many; CDR3: CASSGRGNTGELFF; DNA: TGTGCCAGCAGCGGAAGAGGGAACACCGGGGAGCTGTTTTTT
J: TRBJ2-7; D: .; V: TRBV7-6; size: .; CDR3: CASSLETTYEQYF; DNA: TGTGCCAGCAGCTTAGAAACAACCTACGAGCAGTACTTC
J: TRBJ2-3; D: .; V: TRBV12-3/TRBV12-4; size: once; CDR3: CASAPGPWTQYF; DNA: TGTGCCAGCGCCCCGGGGCCGTGGACGCAGTATTTT
J: TRBJ2-3; D: .; V: TRBV4-2; size: .; CDR3: CASSQELGLTDTQYF; DNA: TGTGCCAGCAGCCAAGAATTGGGGCTCACAGATACGCAGTATTTT
J: TRBJ1-1; D: .; V: TRBV28; size: .; CDR3: CASSSPVWVNTEAFF; DNA: TGTGCCAGCAGTTCCCCCGTCTGGGTGAACACTGAAGCTTTCTTT
J: TRBJ1-1; D: .; V: TRBV28; size: .; CDR3: CASSFYDGTNTEAFF; DNA: TGTGCCAGCAGTTTCTACGACGGAACCAACACTGAAGCTTTCTTT
J: TRBJ1-5; D: .; V: TRBV6-6; size: .; CDR3: CASSYGQGNQPQHF; DNA: TGTGCCAGCAGTTACGGGCAGGGCAATCAGCCCCAGCATTTT
J: TRBJ1-3; D: .; V: TRBV20-1; size: few; CDR3: CSARDSPPGSGNTIYF; DNA: TGCAGTGCTAGAGATAGCCCTCCAGGGTCTGGAAACACCATATATTTT
J: TRBJ2-1; D: .; V: TRBV7-2; size: .; CDR3: CASSLRGWDNEQFF; DNA: TGTGCCAGCAGCTTGAGGGGTTGGGACAATGAGCAGTTCTTC
J: TRBJ2-1; D: TRBD2; V: TRBV7-9; size: .; CDR3: CASSDGLAGDVWGGNEQFF; DNA: TGTGCCAGCAGCGACGGACTAGCGGGAGACGTATGGGGCGGAAATGAGCAGTTCTTC
J: TRBJ2-5; D: .; V: TRBV7-2; size: few; CDR3: CASSLGGGPSGETQYF; DNA: TGTGCCAGCAGCTTAGGGGGGGGGCCCTCCGGGGAGACCCAGTACTTC
J: TRBJ2-7; D: TRBD1; V: TRBV7-6; size: few; CDR3: CASSQGDRYEQYF; DNA: TGTGCCAGCTCCCAGGGGGATAGATACGAGCAGTACTTC
J: TRBJ2-7; D: .; V: TRBV6-2/TRBV6-3; size: .; CDR3: CAIQEDFWEQYF; DNA: TGTGCCATCCAGGAGGATTTTTGGGAGCAGTACTTC
J: TRBJ1-6; D: TRBD1; V: TRBV12-3/TRBV12-4; size: .; CDR3: CASRLARGNSPLHF; DNA: TGTGCCAGCAGGCTGGCCAGGGGGAATTCACCCCTCCACTTT
J: TRBJ1-6; D: .; V: TRBV3-1; size: .; CDR3: CASSQQNRSPLHF; DNA: TGTGCCAGCAGCCAACAGAACAGGTCACCCCTCCACTTT
J: TRBJ2-7; D: .; V: TRBV7-2; size: few; CDR3: CASSLLWEAAYEQYF; DNA: TGTGCCAGCAGCTTATTGTGGGAGGCGGCCTACGAGCAGTACTTC
J: TRBJ2-1; D: TRBD2; V: TRBV6-1; size: few; CDR3: CASSETIGGGGAGEQFF; DNA: TGTGCCAGCAGTGAAACAATTGGGGGCGGGGGGGCCGGAGAGCAGTTCTTC
J: TRBJ2-1; D: .; V: TRBV5-1; size: once; CDR3: CASSPEPGESSYNEQFF; DNA: TGCGCCAGCAGCCCAGAACCAGGGGAGAGCTCCTACAATGAGCAGTTCTTC
J: TRBJ2-7; D: .; V: TRBV19; size: once; CDR3: CASSIRDLGEQYF; DNA: TGTGCCAGTAGTATCCGGGACCTTGGCGAGCAGTACTTC
J: TRBJ1-4; D: .; V: TRBV7-2; size: once; CDR3: CASSFRGLGGKLFF; DNA: TGTGCCAGCAGCTTCCGGGGCCTGGGGGGAAAACTGTTTTTT
J: TRBJ2-3; D: TRBD2; V: TRBV6-5; size: few; CDR3: CASSYSPSGYTDTQYF; DNA: TGTGCCAGCAGTTACTCTCCTAGCGGCTACACAGATACGCAGTATTTT
J: TRBJ2-5; D: .; V: TRBV4-1; size: few; CDR3: CASSQEIGLETQYF; DNA: TGCGCCAGCAGCCAAGAGATAGGGTTGGAGACCCAGTACTTC
J: TRBJ2-5; D: .; V: TRBV6-6; size: .; CDR3: CASSPRDPVAQYF; DNA: TGTGCCAGCAGCCCCCGGGACCCAGTCGCCCAGTACTTC
J: TRBJ1-2; D: .; V: TRBV15; size: once; CDR3: CATPGPANYGYTF; DNA: TGTGCCACCCCGGGTCCCGCTAACTATGGCTACACCTTC
J: TRBJ2-1; D: .; V: TRBV29-1; size: .; CDR3: CSVEGRRGANEQFF; DNA: TGCAGCGTTGAAGGTCGGAGGGGGGCAAATGAGCAGTTCTTC
J: TRBJ2-7; D: TRBD2; V: TRBV14; size: once; CDR3: CASSQVVAGPFEQYF; DNA: TGTGCCAGCAGCCAAGTTGTAGCGGGTCCCTTCGAGCAGTACTTC
J: TRBJ2-7; D: .; V: TRBV7-6; size: .; CDR3: CASSLEGGADEQYF; DNA: TGTGCCAGCAGCTTAGAAGGAGGGGCGGACGAGCAGTACTTC
J: TRBJ1-5; D: .; V: TRBV19; size: few; CDR3: CASKAGDYQPQHF; DNA: TGTGCCAGTAAAGCAGGGGATTATCAGCCCCAGCATTTT
J: TRBJ1-1; D: .; V: TRBV20-1; size: .; CDR3: CSASSLAEAFF; DNA: TGCAGTGCTAGTTCGTTGGCTGAAGCTTTCTTT
J: TRBJ2-1; D: .; V: TRBV3-1; size: .; CDR3: CASSPGLLTYNEQFF; DNA: TGTGCCAGCAGTCCGGGACTCCTTACCTACAATGAGCAGTTCTTC
J: TRBJ1-5; D: TRBD1; V: TRBV7-2; size: .; CDR3: CASSLTVTGRQPQHF; DNA: TGTGCCAGCAGCTTAACGGTGACAGGGAGGCAGCCCCAGCATTTT
J: TRBJ1-1; D: .; V: TRBV5-5; size: .; CDR3: CASSLAPRGGGEAFF; DNA: TGTGCCAGCAGCTTGGCCCCCAGGGGAGGCGGAGAAGCTTTCTTT